This T cell receptor (beta chain) was retrieved from a study of blood T cell repertoires in COVID-19. The CDR3 length is 15 residues. J gave up 7 bases and V 0 bases, and 3 bases lay outside the gene matches. Germline V gene sequence: CDR1 MNHGY, CDR2 SAAAGT. Membership in each cohort depended on participant-reported clinical history. Clones were sequenced by immunoSEQ multiplex PCR, and TCRdb holds only the in-frame ones, with some missing. This table has over 150,000 clones, roughly 87% appearing once. This receptor was identified in a woman aged 50 to 65 who had recovered from COVID-19. Sequenced sample: PBMCs or T cells enriched from blood (not recorded which). This sequence joins TRBV6-8 and TRBJ1-5; TRBD1 matches at 10 bases. The CDR3: CASSYSRTGGQPQHF. The CDR3 coding sequence is TGTGCCAGCAGTTACTCTAGGACAGGGGGGCAGCCCCAGCATTTT.